What follows is one T cell receptor (beta chain) and its context. Data came from immunoSEQ multiplex PCR; TCRdb stores just in-frame clones and leaves some out. The profile shows under 45,000 clones, over 75% of them singletons. This entry comes from a study of T cell changes during pregnancy in multiple sclerosis. CDR1 is LGHNA, CDR2 YNFKEQ, per germline. The CDR3 extends over 13 amino acids. Trimming took off 4 bases at V and 5 bases at J, with 8 bases between the two ends. The V gene is TRBV4-2, the J gene TRBJ2-2, with D possibly matching TRBD2 (5 bases). The sequences come from CD8+ T cells from peripheral blood mononuclear cells, collected in the first trimester of pregnancy. The sequence was obtained from a female donor with multiple sclerosis, enrolled in a pregnancy study. CDR3 sequence: CASSPTSTGELFF. The CDR3, as DNA: TGTGCCAGCAGCCCCACTAGTACCGGGGAGCTGTTTTTT.